Listed here are 31 T cell receptor beta chains from one sample, sequenced in a study of T cells in Graves' hyperthyroidism and ophthalmopathy. Researchers amplified the TCR beta CDR3 regions from RNA transcripts. First-round RT-PCR of the TCR CDR3 relied on the HTBI primer set. TCRdb re-analysed the multiplex PCR reads in MiXCR, keeping a single row per CDR3 protein. The table lists about 400,000 distinct CDR3 sequences, approximately 15% of them singletons, with around a third in the top ten. Sequencing was performed on blood. These receptors all come from a woman in her twenties or thirties with Graves' hyperthyroidism.

This clonotype was counted many times. The V and J genes are TRBV25-1 and TRBJ2-1, with no clear D. Trimming removed 7 bases at V and 7 bases at J, with 20 bases between. The CDR3 contains 15 residues. CDR1 is MGHDK and CDR2 is SYGVNS in the germline V gene. The CDR3 bases are TGTGCCAGCATCCCGCCGGGTTCCTTTAGAAATGAGCAGTTCTTC. This translates into CASIPPGSFRNEQFF.

This clonotype was counted a few times. This chain uses TRBV7-8 with TRBJ1-6; D possibly corresponds to TRBD1 (6 bases). The CDR3 sequence is 16 residues long. Trimming took 1 base from V and 10 from J, leaving 17 bases between them. Germline lookup yields CDR1 SGHVS and CDR2 FQNEAQ. The CDR3 is CASSLDSRGWGSPLHF. The CDR3 DNA reads TGTGCCAGCAGCTTAGATAGCAGGGGCTGGGGATCACCCCTCCACTTT.

The table lists this clonotype with many counts. The V gene is TRBV2, the J gene TRBJ2-7; TRBD2 is a possible D gene (5 bases). Germline CDR1 is SNHLY and CDR2 is FYNNEI. V lost 7 bases to trimming and J lost 1 base, with 20 bases between them. This CDR3 spans 16 amino acids. As DNA, the CDR3 is TGTGCCAGCACCCCGATGGGTACACGAGGGTCCTACGAGCAGTACTTC. This codes for CASTPMGTRGSYEQYF. Full variable domain (outside the CDR3, taken from reference TRBV2 and TRBJ2-7): EPEVTQTPSHQVTQMGQEVILRCVPISNHLYFYWYRQILGQKVEFLVSFYNNEISEKSEIFDDQFSVERPDGSNFTLKIRSTKLEDSAMYFCASTPMGTRGSYEQYFGPGTRLTVT.

V usage is TRBV5-1 and J usage is TRBJ1-1, with no clear D. Germline V lookup: CDR1 SGHRS, CDR2 YFSETQ. The CDR3 is made up of 16 amino acids. V was trimmed by 0 bases and J by 2 bases, leaving 14 bases between them. The CDR3 sequence is CASSLGRSLLNTEAFF. DNA for the CDR3: TGCGCCAGCAGCTTGGGGCGCAGCTTATTAAACACTGAAGCTTTCTTT.

This clonotype was picked up many times. V usage is TRBV7-9 and J usage is TRBJ2-6, with D possibly TRBD2 on 6 matching bases. This CDR3 is 18 amino acids long. V shed 6 bases and J shed 0 bases, with 18 bases lying between them. Looked up from germline, CDR1 is SEHNR and CDR2 is FQNEAQ (reference sequence). CDR3 sequence: CASSRWAGTRSGANVLTF. The DNA of the CDR3 is TGTGCCAGCAGTCGATGGGCAGGGACTCGCTCTGGGGCCAACGTCCTGACTTTC.

In its sample, this clonotype was seen many times. The rearrangement links TRBV28 to TRBJ2-1; D is unresolved. The CDR3 is made up of 14 amino acids. Looked up from germline, CDR1 is MDHEN and CDR2 is SYDVKM. V gave up 2 bases and J gave up 4 bases, with 9 bases separating them. CDR3 amino acids: CASSLIVRYNEQFF. DNA for the CDR3: TGTGCCAGCAGTTTAATTGTGCGTTACAATGAGCAGTTCTTC.

The chain combines TRBV15 with TRBJ1-5, with 10 bases aligning to TRBD1. Unmatched junction bases numbered 1, after V lost 6 bases and J lost 2 bases. This CDR3 region has 14 residues. CDR1 is LNHNV, CDR2 YYDKDF, per germline (reference sequence). CDR3 sequence reads: CATRGTGGNQPQHF. The CDR3 DNA is TGTGCCACCAGGGGGACAGGGGGCAATCAGCCCCAGCATTTT.

This rearrangement joins TRBV9 to TRBJ1-2, with TRBD1 matching 9 bases. CDR1 is SGDLS and CDR2 is YYNGEE in the germline V gene. J lost 5 bases, V lost 4 bases, and 21 bases had no gene match. The CDR3 has 19 amino acids. The CDR3 spells CASSQRPGTGRTDGYGYTF. CDR3 coding DNA: TGTGCCAGCAGCCAACGTCCCGGGACAGGGAGGACGGATGGGTATGGCTACACCTTC.

This sequence joins TRBV19 and TRBJ1-2, with D maybe TRBD1 (5 bases). Per the germline V gene, CDR1 is LNHDA and CDR2 is SQIVND (reference sequence). There are 15 residues in the CDR3. V lost 2 bases to trimming and J lost 6 bases, with 16 bases between them. CDR3 amino acids: CASSIPSLSTDGYTF. CDR3 nucleotides: TGTGCCAGTAGTATACCGAGCCTATCGACAGATGGCTACACCTTC.

This clonotype was detected ten times or more. This chain connects TRBV20-1 to TRBJ2-5; the match to TRBD1 covers 11 bases. CDR1 is DFQATT, CDR2 SNEGSKA, per germline (reference sequence). The CDR3 contains 16 residues. Unmatched junction bases numbered 9, after V lost 1 base and J lost 5 bases. The CDR3 loop is CSARAGTGGKRETQYF. CDR3 DNA sequence: TGCAGTGCTAGAGCCGGGACAGGGGGTAAACGGGAGACCCAGTACTTC.

Worth noting for this clonotype: This sequence may be a read error, since a much larger clone differs from it by one base. The chain is built from TRBV28 and TRBJ2-3; tentative D call: TRBD2 (6 bases). CDR1 MDHEN and CDR2 SYDVKM come from the germline V gene. V lost 2 bases and J 1 base, leaving 16 bases between the germline ends. This CDR3 spans 17 amino acids. CDR3 region: CASSLTSNGSGTDTQYF. The CDR3 DNA sequence: TGTGCCAGCAGTTTAACCTCTAACGGGAGTGGCACAGATACGCAGTATTTT.

The J gene is TRBJ2-2, the V gene TRBV27; 16 bases map to TRBD2. J was trimmed by 3 bases and V by 3 bases; bases with no gene match: 4. There are 18 residues in the CDR3. Per the germline V gene, CDR1 is MNHEY and CDR2 is SMNVEV (reference sequence). CDR3 loop: CASSLGGLAGGHTGELFF. Here the CDR3 DNA reads TGTGCCAGCAGTTTGGGGGGACTAGCGGGAGGGCACACCGGGGAGCTGTTTTTT.

The chain carries TRBV15 and TRBJ1-2; a possible D gene is TRBD1 (5 bases). The germline gives CDR1 LNHNV, CDR2 YYDKDF (reference sequence). Trimming cost V 0 bases and J 5 bases, with 13 bases left between them. The CDR3 length is 15 residues. The DNA for the CDR3 is TGTGCCACCAGCAGAGATGATGGGGGGAGGTATGGCTACACCTTC. This encodes CATSRDDGGRYGYTF.

The chain employs TRBV20-1 and TRBJ1-5; tentative D call: TRBD1 (6 bases). The ends were cut back, 4 bases at V and 4 bases at J, with 17 bases in the middle. Germline values: CDR1 DFQATT, CDR2 SNEGSKA (reference sequence). The CDR3 extends over 15 amino acids. The CDR3 sequence is CSAKLPGHPNQPQHF. In nucleotides, the CDR3 is TGCAGTGCTAAACTGCCGGGACACCCAAATCAGCCCCAGCATTTT.

This clonotype has more than one count but fewer than ten. The V and J genes are TRBV3-1 and TRBJ1-1, with TRBD1 matching 7 bases. The CDR3 spans 12 residues. Per germline, CDR1 LGHDT and CDR2 YNNKEL (reference sequence). Germline trimming cut 3 bases from V and 7 bases from J; bases unmatched to any gene: 2. The CDR3, as DNA: TGTGCCAGCAGCCATCGACAGGGTGAAGCTTTCTTT. This codes for CASSHRQGEAFF.

The table lists this clonotype with a few counts. The chain uses TRBV7-2 and TRBJ1-6, with 11 bases that match TRBD1. Germline V lookup: CDR1 SGHTA, CDR2 FQGNSA. The V gene end was trimmed by 5 bases and the J gene end by 9 bases; junction bases not matched to a gene: 9. The length of the CDR3 is 16 residues. DNA of the CDR3: TGTGCCAGCAGCACCCAGACCGGGACAGGGGGTTCACCCCTCCACTTT. It codes for CASSTQTGTGGSPLHF.

This clonotype was seen only a few times. This sequence joins TRBV15 and TRBJ2-1; 7 nucleotides match TRBD1. In germline, CDR1 is LNHNV, CDR2 YYDKDF (reference sequence). The junction had 17 bases not matched to a gene; V was cut back by 0 bases and J by 0 bases. This CDR3 is built from 21 residues. The CDR3 DNA sequence: TGTGCCACCAGCAGAGATAGGCTCCTTGGCGAAAGGGACAGCTCCTACAATGAGCAGTTCTTC. This sequence encodes CATSRDRLLGERDSSYNEQFF.

J is TRBJ2-5 and V is TRBV30, with D unresolved. Germline-derived CDR1 and CDR2 are GTSNPN and SVGIG (reference sequence). This CDR3 contains 12 residues. V lost 2 bases, J lost 5 bases, and 9 bases lay in between. CDR3 in amino acids: CAWSLRTETQYF. As DNA, the CDR3 is TGTGCCTGGAGTCTACGGACGGAGACCCAGTACTTC.

This clonotype was seen more than once but under ten times. The chain joins TRBV28 to TRBJ1-5, with D uncertain. From germline, CDR1 is MDHEN and CDR2 SYDVKM. The CDR3 is made up of 16 amino acids. Trimming took 3 bases from V and 1 from J, leaving 13 bases between them. This CDR3 reads CASSFHIWISNQPQHF. CDR3 coding DNA: TGTGCCAGCAGTTTTCATATTTGGATCAGCAATCAGCCCCAGCATTTT.

This clonotype has at least ten counts. The rearrangement uses TRBV4-1 and TRBJ2-7; 15 bases line up with TRBD2. CDR1 and CDR2 from the germline V gene are MGHRA and YSYEKL. This CDR3 region has 16 residues. The J segment lost 4 bases and the V segment lost 3 bases, leaving 4 bases of the junction unmatched. The CDR3 DNA reads TGCGCCAGCAGCCACCTCGGACTAGCGGGAGGGTACGAGCAGTACTTC. Translating it yields CASSHLGLAGGYEQYF.

As regards this clonotype: A much larger clone differs by one base, so this may be a read error. J is TRBJ1-5 and V is TRBV28; 7 positions agree with TRBD1. Trimming cost V 6 bases and J 0 bases; bases outside gene matches: 8. This CDR3 comprises 16 residues. CDR1 and CDR2 from the germline V gene are MDHEN and SYDVKM. CDR3 sequence (DNA): TGTGCCAGCAGGGGGGACAGTGCCGATAGCAATCAGCCCCAGCATTTT. This codes for CASRGDSADSNQPQHF.

Ten or more counts support this clonotype. This chain links TRBV28 with TRBJ2-1, with D perhaps TRBD2 (6 bases). CDR1 and CDR2 (germline): MDHEN, SYDVKM. V was shortened by 5 bases and J by 9 bases, with 14 bases between the two germline ends. The CDR3 contains 13 residues. CDR3 region: CASSKTSRPEQFF. CDR3 DNA: TGTGCCAGCAGTAAGACTAGTAGGCCTGAGCAGTTCTTC.

This clonotype showed up many times. The chain couples TRBV18 to TRBJ2-7, with D uncertain. Deletions cut 4 bases from V and 2 bases from J, with 9 bases between. Germline V gene lookup returns CDR1 KGHSH and CDR2 LQKENI. The CDR3 length is 13 residues. As DNA, the CDR3 is TGTGCCAGCTCACTTGGGCCACCCTACGAGCAGTACTTC. Encoded protein: CASSLGPPYEQYF.

There are a few counts of this clonotype. This chain connects TRBV7-3 to TRBJ2-3, with 7 bases fitting TRBD2. V lost 4 bases to trimming and J lost 11 bases; unmatched junction nucleotides: 6. CDR1 is SGHTA, CDR2 FQGTGA, per germline. This CDR3 is built from 12 residues. The CDR3: CASSSPGTMQYF. The CDR3 bases are TGTGCCAGCAGCTCCCCCGGGACTATGCAGTATTTT.

The chain joins TRBV11-3 to TRBJ2-2; tentatively, D is TRBD1 (6 bases). This CDR3 spans 16 amino acids. The V end was cut by 0 bases, the J end by 2 bases, with 10 bases between. Germline CDR1 and CDR2: SGHNT and YENEEA. CDR3 sequence (DNA): TGTGCCAGCAGCTTAGAGGGGGCGGTTAACACCGGGGAGCTGTTTTTT. Translation: CASSLEGAVNTGELFF.

This clonotype was found a few times. This may be a read error: a much more frequent sequence differs by one nucleotide. This chain uses TRBV20-1 with TRBJ2-1; perhaps TRBD1 as D (5 bases). V shed 2 bases and J shed 9 bases, with 8 bases lying between them. Germline lookup yields CDR1 DFQATT and CDR2 SNEGSKA (reference sequence). This CDR3 is 11 amino acids long. Here the CDR3 reads CSARLGREQFF. DNA of the CDR3: TGCAGTGCTAGATTGGGGCGTGAGCAGTTCTTC.

As concerns this clonotype: A much larger clone differs from this one at a single base, so this may be a read error. V is TRBV28 and J is TRBJ1-4; D call uncertain. This CDR3 comprises 12 residues. Germline loops: CDR1 MDHEN, CDR2 SYDVKM. The CDR3 coding sequence is TGTGCCAGCAGTTTGGCTAATGAAAAACTGTCTTTT. The encoded protein is CASSLANEKLSF.

The rearrangement joins TRBV28 to TRBJ2-5, with 7 nucleotides matching TRBD1. The CDR3 length is 14 residues. V shed 5 bases and J 4 bases; nucleotides not matched to a gene: 7. Looked up from germline, CDR1 is MDHEN and CDR2 is SYDVKM. Here the CDR3 DNA reads TGTGCCAGCAGTGAGGGGGACAGTATAGAGACCCAGTACTTC. It is translated as CASSEGDSIETQYF.

This clonotype was seen a handful of times. CDR3 sequence (DNA): TGCAGTGCTAGCACTTTCGGGGGAGGGCGACGAGAGACCCAGTACTTC. Its protein is CSASTFGGGRRETQYF. The rearrangement uses TRBV20-1 and TRBJ2-5; 7 bases map to TRBD2. V lost 3 bases and J lost 4; bases outside the gene matches: 14. The germline CDR1 and CDR2 sequences are DFQATT and SNEGSKA (reference sequence). The CDR3 loop spans 16 amino acids.

This clonotype was detected many times. This sequence joins TRBV5-1 and TRBJ1-1; maybe TRBD1 (5 bases). The CDR3 runs 19 residues. V was shortened by 3 bases and J by 0 bases, with 24 bases between the two germline ends. The germline gives CDR1 SGHRS, CDR2 YFSETQ. In DNA form, the CDR3 reads TGCGCCAGCAGCTACGGCGGGGGGGGGGGTGCACCCATGAACACTGAAGCTTTCTTT. Its translation is CASSYGGGGGAPMNTEAFF.

The chain joins TRBV20-1 to TRBJ2-2; D perhaps matches TRBD2 (5 bases). The CDR3 sequence is 15 residues long. V was trimmed by 6 bases and J by 1 base, leaving 15 bases between them. Germline CDR1 reads DFQATT; CDR2 reads SNEGSKA (reference sequence). Here the CDR3 reads CSANKRSRNTGELFF. Here the CDR3 DNA reads TGCAGTGCCAACAAGCGGTCGAGGAACACCGGGGAGCTGTTTTTT.